This T cell receptor (beta chain) was captured by sequencing in a study of siplizumab effects on memory and regulatory T cells. This CDR3 spans 15 amino acids. The germline CDR1 and CDR2 sequences are SGHRS and YFSETQ. V was clipped by 0 bases and J by 0 bases, with 10 bases between them. In the case of this clone: Its antigen is unidentified.

Sequencing used immunoSEQ multiplex PCR; TCRdb keeps in-frame clones, though not all of them. This sample has some 120,000 clones, with roughly 94% found just once. Broader study findings: The average Treg-derived proportion among mappable alloreactive CD4+ clones was 65% to 80% with siplizumab versus 25% to 30% in controls. Proliferating CD4+ or CD8+ clones, roughly 80-97% of them, lacked an assignable naive or memory phenotype. Just a small share of alloreactive clones was traced back to unstimulated subsets.

The source of this sequence is a human donor in good health. This chain links TRBV5-1 with TRBJ2-7, with D maybe TRBD2 (6 bases). Material for sequencing was non-Treg CD4+ T cells sorted from blood. CDR3 in amino acids: CASSLDAGSSYEQYF. Here the CDR3 DNA reads TGCGCCAGCAGCTTGGATGCGGGGAGCTCCTACGAGCAGTACTTC. Full variable domain (missing parts from reference TRBV5-1 and TRBJ2-7): KAGVTQTPRYLIKTRGQQVTLSCSPISGHRSVSWYQQTPGQGLQFLFEYFSETQRNKGNFPGRFSGRQFSNSRSEMNVSTLELGDSALYLCASSLDAGSSYEQYFGPGTRLTVT.